The rows below give T cell receptor beta chains drawn from one sample of a study of cytomegalovirus exposure and HLA in healthy donors. Generated by immunoSEQ multiplex PCR, the TCRdb table keeps only in-frame clones and is missing some. The sample consists of around 150,000 clones, around 80% of them appearing once. Sequences were obtained from PBMCs. The origin of the receptors is a woman aged 35 to 49 in good health and CMV-seropositive. Each CDR3 is given with its conserved first and last residue. A D gene is named only where the DNA matches it firmly. Some rows have no size entry. The others give once, few or many, or a class for an expanded clone.

DNA	CDR3	V	D	size	J
TGTGCCAGCAGCTCGGGAGTCAGATACAATGAGCAGTTCTTC	CASSSGVRYNEQFF	TRBV9	NA	few	TRBJ2-1
TGTGCCAGCAGTTTAACGGAGTATGGCTACACCTTC	CASSLTEYGYTF	TRBV28	NA	NA	TRBJ1-2
TGTGCCAGCTCACTTCGGGACAGCGAGCAGTACTTC	CASSLRDSEQYF	TRBV18	TRBD1	NA	TRBJ2-7
TGTGCCAGCAGCTTCGCTAGCGGGAGGGCGCGGGCGTACGAGCAGTACTTC	CASSFASGRARAYEQYF	TRBV7-2	TRBD2	NA	TRBJ2-7
TGCGCCAGCAGCCAAGACGGGGGGAGTAGAGGAGGGCCCCAGCATTTT	CASSQDGGSRGGPQHF	TRBV4-3	NA	NA	TRBJ1-5
TGTGCCAGCAGTTCCCGGGACAGGTCATCATATGGCTACACCTTC	CASSSRDRSSYGYTF	TRBV6-5	TRBD1	NA	TRBJ1-2
TGTGCCAGCAGCGTTTTGGCGGGAGGGCCGGGGACCGGGGAGCTGTTTTTT	CASSVLAGGPGTGELFF	TRBV9	TRBD2	NA	TRBJ2-2
TGTGCCACCAGCAGAACCCCAGGGAGGAGGGACACTGAAGCTTTCTTT	CATSRTPGRRDTEAFF	TRBV15	NA	NA	TRBJ1-1
TGTGCCAGCTACACACAAGGACAGGCTGACCAAGAGACCCAGTACTTC	CASYTQGQADQETQYF	TRBV2	TRBD1	NA	TRBJ2-5
TGCGCCAGCAGCTCGGAATTTAGCGGGAGTGGGGGAGAGACCCAGTACTTC	CASSSEFSGSGGETQYF	TRBV5-1	TRBD2	NA	TRBJ2-5
TGTGCCAGCAGCCCCCTGAGTCAGCAGGGCCAAGAGACCCAGTACTTC	CASSPLSQQGQETQYF	TRBV14	NA	few	TRBJ2-5
TGTGCCAGCCCATGGCTAGCGAGGGAATGGTACCAAGAGACCCAGTACTTC	CASPWLAREWYQETQYF	TRBV6-4	NA	NA	TRBJ2-5
TGTGCCAGCAGTTACGACCCCTGGGCAGCCAACTATGGCTACACCTTC	CASSYDPWAANYGYTF	TRBV6-5	NA	few	TRBJ1-2
TGTGCCAGCAGCTTCAGGACTAGCGGGAGCACCGGGGAGCTGTTTTTT	CASSFRTSGSTGELFF	TRBV7-9	TRBD2	NA	TRBJ2-2
TGTGCCAGCAGTCAGACGACAGGGGGGCTCTATGGCTACACCTTC	CASSQTTGGLYGYTF	TRBV6-1	TRBD1	NA	TRBJ1-2
TGTGCCAGCTCACCAGCCACAACAGCGAACACTGAAGCTTTCTTT	CASSPATTANTEAFF	TRBV18	NA	NA	TRBJ1-1
TGTGCCAGCAGTTCCCCTTGGAACACTGAAGCTTTCTTT	CASSSPWNTEAFF	TRBV27	NA	NA	TRBJ1-1
TGCGCCAGCAGTGAGTCGAGGACTAGCGGGAACGCAGATACGCAGTATTTT	CASSESRTSGNADTQYF	TRBV10-2	TRBD2	NA	TRBJ2-3
TGCAGCGTGGCCCGAGGGCGGACTGAAGCTTTCTTT	CSVARGRTEAFF	TRBV29-1	NA	NA	TRBJ1-1
TGTGCCAGCAGCGTTAGCGGGAGGGGAGAGACCCAGTACTTC	CASSVSGRGETQYF	TRBV9	TRBD2	NA	TRBJ2-5
TGTGCCAGCAGCTCCGCCTACCTCGGGAACCCCACTGAAGCTTTCTTT	CASSSAYLGNPTEAFF	TRBV4-2	NA	few	TRBJ1-1
TGTGCCAGCAGCCAACAGCGGGGCACGAACACCGGGGAGCTGTTTTTT	CASSQQRGTNTGELFF	TRBV4-2	TRBD2	NA	TRBJ2-2
TGCGCCAGCAGAGAAACTAGCGGCCCCTCCTACGAGCAGTACTTC	CASRETSGPSYEQYF	TRBV10-2	TRBD2	NA	TRBJ2-7
TGTGCCAGCAGCCGAGGGCGGAGTAACACTGAAGCTTTCTTT	CASSRGRSNTEAFF	TRBV7-2	NA	NA	TRBJ1-1
TGTGCCAGCAGAAGCGGGGTAGTCCCCTCGTCGCTGTTTTTT	CASRSGVVPSSLFF	TRBV2	NA	NA	TRBJ1-4
TGTGCCAGCAGCCAGTCAACAGGGTCTTACGAGCAGTACTTC	CASSQSTGSYEQYF	TRBV4-2	NA	few	TRBJ2-7
TGTGCCAGCAGCTCTACCCTGCTAGCGGCTAGCACAGATACGCAGTATTTT	CASSSTLLAASTDTQYF	TRBV7-2	TRBD2	NA	TRBJ2-3
TGCGCCAGCAGCAGGACTAGCGGGGTAACCTACAATGAGCAGTTCTTC	CASSRTSGVTYNEQFF	TRBV5-1	TRBD2	NA	TRBJ2-1
TGTGCCAGCCTCCCGATTGCAGGGGGCATGCTGGGAATCTACGAGCAGTACTTC	CASLPIAGGMLGIYEQYF	TRBV19	TRBD1	once	TRBJ2-7
TGTGCCAGCAGTTCAGGGGGCTCCGCCGAAAAACTGTTTTTT	CASSSGGSAEKLFF	TRBV6-5	TRBD1	NA	TRBJ1-4
TGCGCCAGCAGCTTGAGACAGGGTTACGAGCAGTACTTC	CASSLRQGYEQYF	TRBV5-1	TRBD1	NA	TRBJ2-7
TGTGCCAGTAGTCCGCGGCAGGGGGCTATCAGTCAGCCCCAGCATTTT	CASSPRQGAISQPQHF	TRBV19	TRBD1	NA	TRBJ1-5
TGTGCCAGCAGCTTAGGTAGCGGGCTTAACACAGATACGCAGTATTTT	CASSLGSGLNTDTQYF	TRBV11-2	TRBD2	NA	TRBJ2-3
TGTGCCAGCAGCTTCGGGTCAACTAATGAAAAACTGTTTTTT	CASSFGSTNEKLFF	TRBV5-6	NA	NA	TRBJ1-4
TGTGCCAGCAGAACAGACAGGGATCAGCCCCAGCATTTT	CASRTDRDQPQHF	TRBV2	TRBD1	NA	TRBJ1-5
TGTGCCAGCAGCTTAAAGCCAGGGGGAAACACTGAAGCTTTCTTT	CASSLKPGGNTEAFF	TRBV11-2	TRBD1	few	TRBJ1-1
TGTGCCAGCAGCTCGTTGGGCCAGGGCTATGGCTACACCTTC	CASSSLGQGYGYTF	TRBV7-3	NA	NA	TRBJ1-2
TGCGCCAGCAGCCAATCCGGGACAGACACAGATACGCAGTATTTT	CASSQSGTDTDTQYF	TRBV5-1	TRBD1	NA	TRBJ2-3
TGTGCCAGCAGTTTATGGTCCGTTAATAGCAATCAGCCCCAGCATTTT	CASSLWSVNSNQPQHF	TRBV28	NA	NA	TRBJ1-5
TGTGCCAGCAGCTTGGCGGGAGGGCAAGAGACCCAGTACTTC	CASSLAGGQETQYF	TRBV5-4	TRBD2	NA	TRBJ2-5
TGTGCCAGCATAAGAGACAGGGTAAGTGAAGCTTTCTTT	CASIRDRVSEAFF	TRBV6-1	TRBD1	NA	TRBJ1-1